This is a list of T cell receptor beta chains from one sample in a study of OX40 agonist ivuxolimab in advanced cancers. Libraries were prepared by immunoSEQ multiplex PCR; TCRdb keeps only in-frame clonotypes and omits some of them. This sample yields 90,000 to 100,000 clones, of which roughly nine tenths are seen a single time; more than 0.8% belongs to the top ten. Sample: CD4+ or CD8+ T cells sorted from blood, taken in a trial of the OX40 agonist ivuxolimab. The receptors were gathered from an adult with an advanced solid tumor such as melanoma, head and neck, liver or kidney cancer. The conserved cysteine and the conserved F or W are not part of the CDR3 here. D genes are given only for firm matches.

TRBJ2-5 | TRBV4-2 | - | ASSQGALFRETQY
TRBJ2-1 | TRBV30 | - | AWSVYNEQF
TRBJ1-1 | TRBV6-5 | - | ASSYVGGTEAF
TRBJ1-2 | TRBV7-9 | TRBD1 | ASSSDRVSGYT
TRBJ1-1 | TRBV10-1 | - | ASSKQRNTEAF
TRBJ2-3 | TRBV6-1 | - | ASSEVKDTQY
TRBJ1-1 | TRBV19 | TRBD1 | ASSPTGGGTEAF
TRBJ1-5 | TRBV19 | - | ASSGRRGYQPQH
TRBJ2-1 | TRBV5-6 | TRBD1 | ASSPTGIEQF
TRBJ2-2 | TRBV11-2 | TRBD2 | ASSLDLPGGTGELF
TRBJ2-2 | TRBV6-6 | - | ASSSHTGDGELF
TRBJ2-2 | TRBV5-1 | TRBD1 | ASSLETGTTGELF
TRBJ2-3 | TRBV11-2 | - | ASSLELGTDTQY
TRBJ2-3 | TRBV27 | TRBD2 | ASSRGLAGGQTQY
TRBJ1-2 | TRBV28 | - | ASSFNDGYT
TRBJ2-3 | TRBV28 | - | ASRGWGGGRTDTQY
TRBJ2-1 | TRBV28 | - | ASRHEGGSYNEQF
TRBJ2-7 | TRBV27 | TRBD2 | ASSLGTNYEQY
TRBJ1-1 | TRBV14 | - | ASSQSRPNTEAF
TRBJ1-2 | TRBV6-5 | - | ASSYVRTGGGYGYT
TRBJ2-3 | TRBV7-9 | - | ASSPRGDTQY
TRBJ2-1 | TRBV18 | - | ASSPPHNEQF
TRBJ1-3 | TRBV2 | - | ASGGSGNTIY
TRBJ2-2 | TRBV5-4 | - | ASSSKGRDTGELF
TRBJ1-4 | TRBV20-1 | - | SAPSEEKLF
TRBJ2-1 | TRBV10-3 | - | AIATEYNEQF
TRBJ2-3 | TRBV5-1 | - | ASSLASASTDTQY
TRBJ1-2 | TRBV6-1 | - | ASNRHGEGNYGYT
TRBJ2-1 | TRBV19 | - | ASSSMGPYNEQF
TRBJ2-3 | TRBV5-1 | TRBD2 | ASSPTGTSVTDTQY
TRBJ2-5 | TRBV7-2 | - | ASSLYQETQY
TRBJ2-6 | TRBV28 | - | ASSIGQGANVLT
TRBJ1-2 | TRBV18 | TRBD1 | ASSPSPGQGFTYGYT
TRBJ1-1 | TRBV7-6 | - | ASSSDSGTEAF
TRBJ2-1 | TRBV5-1 | TRBD2 | ASNPFQGLARDEQF
TRBJ2-4 | TRBV27 | - | ASSFMYDAKNIQY
TRBJ1-6 | TRBV5-4 | - | ASSTAQAGRYSPLH
TRBJ2-1 | TRBV5-6 | - | ASSRAPGRSYNEQF
TRBJ2-1 | TRBV27 | TRBD2 | ASRELASNEQF
TRBJ1-4 | TRBV7-9 | - | ASSLPATNEKLF
TRBJ2-7 | TRBV7-9 | - | ASSFEHYEQY
TRBJ2-1 | TRBV5-1 | TRBD2 | ASSPSGTSGSNEQF
TRBJ2-1 | TRBV21-1 | - | ASSKTGTSGGDSYNEQF
TRBJ2-1 | TRBV9 | - | ASSPVGASAEQF
TRBJ2-2 | TRBV2 | TRBD2 | ASSALAGGLGELF
TRBJ2-3 | TRBV5-8 | TRBD1 | ASSLGQGARDTQY
TRBJ1-1 | TRBV10-3 | - | AISESGFGVRSAEAF
TRBJ2-7 | TRBV28 | - | ASSTRGYEQY
TRBJ1-5 | TRBV7-8 | - | ASSKNRVNQPQH
TRBJ1-2 | TRBV4-3 | - | ASSQDGLYGYT
TRBJ2-1 | TRBV5-1 | - | ASSLSSAYNEQF
TRBJ2-7 | TRBV7-8 | - | ASSLGGRAYEQY
TRBJ1-4 | TRBV14 | - | ASSHLGGGAEEKLF